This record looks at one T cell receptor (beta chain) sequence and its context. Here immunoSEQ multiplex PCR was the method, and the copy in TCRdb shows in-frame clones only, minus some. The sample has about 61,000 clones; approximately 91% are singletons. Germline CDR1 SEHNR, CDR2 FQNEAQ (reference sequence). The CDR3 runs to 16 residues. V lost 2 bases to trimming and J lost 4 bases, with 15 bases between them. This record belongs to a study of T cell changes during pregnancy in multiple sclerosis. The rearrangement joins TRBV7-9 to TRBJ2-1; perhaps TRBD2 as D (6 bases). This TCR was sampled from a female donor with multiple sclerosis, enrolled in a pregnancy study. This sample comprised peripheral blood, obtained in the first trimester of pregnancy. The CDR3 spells CASSLPRKRVYNEQFF. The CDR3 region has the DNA TGTGCCAGCAGCTTACCGCGCAAGCGGGTATACAATGAGCAGTTCTTC.